The rows below give T cell receptor beta chains drawn from one sample of a study of T cell responses to AZD1222 COVID-19 vaccine. Clones were sequenced by immunoSEQ multiplex PCR, and TCRdb holds only the in-frame ones, with some missing. Of about 140,000 clones in the sample, about 90% were seen once. This material consisted of peripheral blood, taken on day 0 of AZD1222 vaccination. The receptor set was obtained from an adult in good health. Both conserved end residues are part of each CDR3. The D gene is left open where the match is weak. A clone size is listed for some rows: how often the clone was seen (once, few, many), or a class if it is expanded.

NA | NA | TRBJ2-7 | TRBV28 | CASSLWDFRQARPYEQYF | TGTGCCAGCAGTTTATGGGACTTTCGGCAGGCTCGTCCCTACGAGCAGTACTTC
NA | NA | TRBJ2-3 | TRBV13 | CASSPKSDYLTDTQYF | TGTGCCAGCAGCCCGAAATCCGACTACTTAACAGATACGCAGTATTTT
NA | NA | TRBJ1-1 | TRBV7-2 | CASSLRYPSTEAFF | TGTGCCAGCAGCTTAAGGTACCCGTCGACTGAAGCTTTCTTT
NA | NA | TRBJ1-4 | TRBV5-4 | CASSLFMSGAHEKLFF | TGTGCCAGCAGCTTGTTTATGAGTGGCGCGCATGAAAAACTGTTTTTT
NA | NA | TRBJ1-6 | TRBV5-5 | CASSLGQHLSSNSPLHF | TGTGCCAGCAGTCTCGGACAGCACCTAAGTTCTAATTCACCCCTCCACTTT
NA | TRBD1 | TRBJ1-2 | TRBV28 | CASSFGQGSGYTF | TGTGCCAGCAGTTTTGGACAGGGGTCTGGCTACACCTTC
NA | NA | TRBJ2-3 | TRBV12-3/TRBV12-4 | CASSLPGYTQYF | TGTGCCAGCAGTTTGCCCGGTTATACGCAGTATTTT
NA | NA | TRBJ2-7 | TRBV14 | CASSLGVGRSYEQYF | TGTGCCAGCAGCCTCGGTGTGGGGCGCTCCTACGAGCAGTACTTC
NA | NA | TRBJ1-1 | TRBV7-9 | CATEDTEAFF | TGTGCCACCGAGGACACTGAAGCTTTCTTT
once | NA | TRBJ2-1 | TRBV7-8 | CASSPNGLSSYNEQFF | TGTGCCAGCAGCCCCAACGGCCTCAGCTCCTACAATGAGCAGTTCTTC
NA | NA | TRBJ2-1 | TRBV9 | CASSVTGSSYNEQFF | TGTGCCAGCAGCGTCACCGGGAGCTCCTACAATGAGCAGTTCTTC
NA | NA | TRBJ2-5 | TRBV6-5 | CASSFTRFGETQYF | TGTGCCAGCAGCTTCACAAGGTTCGGCGAGACCCAGTACTTC
NA | TRBD2 | TRBJ2-7 | TRBV9 | CASSVGGAAGEGYEQYF | TGTGCCAGCAGCGTAGGAGGGGCGGCGGGAGAAGGCTACGAGCAGTACTTC
NA | NA | TRBJ2-5 | TRBV12-3/TRBV12-4 | CASSFFTTETQYF | TGTGCCAGCAGTTTTTTTACAACGGAGACCCAGTACTTC
NA | NA | TRBJ2-7 | TRBV7-2 | CASSLVEGGPYEQYF | TGTGCCAGCAGCTTAGTAGAAGGGGGACCCTACGAGCAGTACTTC
NA | NA | TRBJ1-3 | TRBV2 | CASRLPAALNTIYF | TGTGCCAGCAGACTCCCGGCAGCCCTAAACACCATATATTTT